This paragraph reports one T cell receptor beta chain. The data were produced by immunoSEQ multiplex PCR, yet TCRdb's version contains in-frame clones alone and is incomplete. The repertoire includes about 13,000 clones, more than 90% of them detected once, and approximately 7.8% sits in the top ten. Germline assignment: CDR1 LGHNA and CDR2 YSLEER. CDR3 length equals 15 residues. V lost 7 bases to trimming and J lost 1 base, with 16 bases between them. This sample was included in a study of T cell clonotyping in hematopoietic cell transplantation. The sample was PBMCs, taken 100 days after allogeneic stem cell transplant. V and J are TRBV4-3 and TRBJ1-1; D remains unclear. The sequence was obtained from a female patient between 50 and 60 years old who had an allogeneic stem cell transplant from an unrelated donor, so the T cells may come from the graft donor. Some clones in this sample may be carry-over from other donors' samples. CDR3 coding DNA: TGCGCCAGCACCCGAGGACCGGAGCAGAACACTGAAGCTTTCTTT. This encodes CASTRGPEQNTEAFF.